The 7 T cell receptor beta chains below all came from one sample that was sequenced in a study of shared clonotypes between healthy human individuals. Clones were sequenced by immunoSEQ multiplex PCR, and TCRdb holds only the in-frame ones, with some missing. The data contain about 2 million clones, 85% to 95% of them singletons. What was sequenced was naive CD4+ T cells sorted from blood. Subset here: CD45RA+ positively selected. Source of these receptors: a man aged 18 to 29 in good health.

This CDR3 is CAISESLAISPSNEQFF. The DNA of the CDR3 is TGTGCCATCAGTGAGTCGTTAGCTATTAGCCCAAGCAATGAGCAGTTCTTC. This chain joins TRBV10-3 and TRBJ2-1; D is ambiguous. The CDR3 covers 17 residues. Trimming removed 0 bases from V and 6 bases from J, with 18 bases in between. Germline assignment: CDR1 ENHRY and CDR2 SYGVKD.

J is TRBJ2-5 and V is TRBV5-4; 11 bases agree with TRBD2. Germline CDR1 and CDR2: SGHNT and YYREEE (reference sequence). V lost 4 bases and J lost 5; bases outside the gene matches: 7. The CDR3 covers 15 residues. This CDR3 reads CASSPRLAGTETQYF. The CDR3, as DNA: TGTGCCAGCAGCCCTAGACTAGCGGGGACGGAGACCCAGTACTTC.

The genes are TRBV5-1 and TRBJ2-2; no clear D. From germline, CDR1 is SGHRS and CDR2 YFSETQ. The V gene lost 0 bases and the J gene lost 0 bases, with 18 bases spanning the gap. The CDR3 covers 19 residues. CDR3 nucleotide sequence: TGCGCCAGCAGCTTGGCCGTCGGAGTAGTCTTTTCGAACACCGGGGAGCTGTTTTTT. The encoded protein is CASSLAVGVVFSNTGELFF.

This chain uses TRBV30 with TRBJ2-3, with D perhaps TRBD1 (6 bases). The CDR3 is 15 amino acids. Trimming took off 0 bases at V and 1 base at J, with 11 bases between the two ends. Germline V gives CDR1 GTSNPN, CDR2 SVGIG (reference sequence). The chain's CDR3 is CAWSVKGQRTDTQYF. For the CDR3, the DNA is TGTGCCTGGAGTGTAAAAGGACAGCGCACAGATACGCAGTATTTT.

The chain combines TRBV25-1 with TRBJ2-2; D unclear. CDR3 length: 16 residues. V lost 4 bases, J lost 0 bases, and 12 bases lay in between. CDR1 and CDR2 (germline): MGHDK, SYGVNS. As DNA, the CDR3 is TGTGCCAGCAGTGTGACCGGTACAGCGAACACCGGGGAGCTGTTTTTT. Protein sequence: CASSVTGTANTGELFF.

V gene TRBV6-5 combines with J gene TRBJ2-5, with D maybe TRBD1 (5 bases). Germline-derived CDR1 and CDR2 are MNHEY and SVGAGI. V dropped 7 bases and J dropped 4 bases, with 7 bases sitting between them. The CDR3 totals 11 residues. CDR3: CASTGSETQYF. The DNA of the CDR3 is TGTGCCAGCACAGGGTCAGAGACCCAGTACTTC.

Details on this clone: The sample has other DNA sequences that encode this CDR3 too. V is TRBV6-5 and J is TRBJ1-2, with 10 positions matching TRBD1. Germline CDR1 MNHEY, CDR2 SVGAGI. CDR3 size: 13 residues. The junction had 6 bases not matched to a gene; V was cut back by 6 bases and J by 8 bases. In DNA form, the CDR3 reads TGTGCCAGCAGGCGGGGGACAGGGGTCGGCTACACCTTC. It codes for CASRRGTGVGYTF.